The 20 T cell receptor beta chains below were found in one sample sequenced in a study of T cell responses to AZD1222 COVID-19 vaccine. The data were produced by immunoSEQ multiplex PCR, yet TCRdb's version contains in-frame clones alone and is incomplete. Of about 170,000 clones in the sample, roughly 92% were seen once. This specimen was peripheral blood, taken on day 0 of AZD1222 vaccination. These receptors were taken from an adult in good health.

The rearrangement links TRBV7-9 to TRBJ2-6; a weak D match, TRBD1 (5 bases). V lost 6 bases to trimming and J lost 0 bases, with 18 bases between them. The CDR3 has 18 amino acids. CDR1 and CDR2 from the germline V gene are SEHNR and FQNEAQ (reference sequence). This CDR3 is CASSSQVRSPSGANVLTF. CDR3 DNA sequence: TGTGCCAGCAGTTCACAGGTCCGCTCTCCCTCTGGGGCCAACGTCCTGACTTTC.

This chain connects TRBV6-5 to TRBJ2-1, with 10 positions matching TRBD1. CDR3 length equals 14 residues. Per the germline V gene, CDR1 is MNHEY and CDR2 is SVGAGI. Trimming cost V 6 bases and J 8 bases; bases outside gene matches: 7. The chain's CDR3 is CASRPGQGLHEQFF. The DNA of the CDR3 is TGTGCCAGCAGACCGGGACAGGGGTTGCATGAGCAGTTCTTC.

The chain uses TRBV5-5 and TRBJ2-2; D gene uncertain. The germline V gene encodes CDR1 SGHKS and CDR2 YYEKEE (reference sequence). V lost 0 bases to trimming and J lost 4 bases, with 7 bases between them. CDR3 length: 14 residues. The CDR3: CASSLAVLTGELFF. The CDR3 DNA reads as TGTGCCAGCAGCTTGGCGGTACTCACCGGGGAGCTGTTTTTT.

This chain uses TRBV19 with TRBJ1-2, with 11 bases lining up with TRBD1. The CDR3 sequence is 16 residues long. Germline V lookup: CDR1 LNHDA, CDR2 SQIVND (reference sequence). The V and J ends lost 3 bases and 1 base, in that order; junction bases with no gene match: 4. CDR3 sequence reads: CASSITGTGGNYGYTF. The CDR3 region has the DNA TGTGCCAGTAGTATTACAGGGACAGGGGGTAACTATGGCTACACCTTC.

V usage is TRBV10-2 and J usage is TRBJ2-5; 8 positions agree with TRBD1. Trimming took 2 bases from V and 7 from J; bases not matched to a gene: 12. The CDR3 loop spans 16 amino acids. Germline V gene lookup returns CDR1 WSHSY and CDR2 SAAADI. DNA of the CDR3: TGCGCCAGCAGTGAGCCCTTGACAGGGGTGGGGAGGACCCAGTACTTC. Translated, it gives CASSEPLTGVGRTQYF.

A word on this clone: The same CDR3 arises from other DNA sequences in this sample as well. The chain joins TRBV19 to TRBJ2-1; 9 bases line up with TRBD2. V shed 3 bases and J 0 bases; nucleotides not matched to a gene: 0. This CDR3 contains 15 residues. Per the germline V gene, CDR1 is LNHDA and CDR2 is SQIVND (reference sequence). CDR3 sequence reads: CASSISGSSYNEQFF. CDR3 sequence (DNA): TGTGCCAGTAGTATTAGCGGGAGCTCCTACAATGAGCAGTTCTTC.

The chain is built from TRBV6-2 or TRBV6-3 and TRBJ2-5; TRBD2 aligns across 8 bases. The CDR3 covers 16 residues. Germline CDR1 reads MNHEY; CDR2 reads SVGEGT. V was clipped by 6 bases and J by 1 base; unmatched bases: 10. CDR3 sequence (DNA): TGTGCCAGCAGCCCCGGGGGAGCGGGGGCCCAAGAGACCCAGTACTTC. Residues: CASSPGGAGAQETQYF.

This clone has just one count. This sequence joins TRBV7-3 and TRBJ1-1, with no clear D. Trimming removed 1 base from V and 0 bases from J, with 15 bases in between. This CDR3 has 17 amino acids. CDR1 and CDR2 from the germline V gene are SGHTA and FQGTGA. CDR3 amino acids: CASSLSPPAQMNTEAFF. The CDR3 DNA is TGTGCCAGCAGCTTAAGCCCCCCCGCGCAGATGAACACTGAAGCTTTCTTT.

This chain joins TRBV19 and TRBJ1-4, with D hard to call. CDR3 size: 14 residues. From germline, CDR1 is LNHDA and CDR2 SQIVND (reference sequence). Trimming shortened V by 3 bases and J by 10 bases, and 15 bases separated the two germline ends. CDR3 in DNA: TGTGCCAGTAGTATTGGGCCCCGGCGGGGAAAACTGTTTTTT. It specifies CASSIGPRRGKLFF. The variable domain in full, completed from reference TRBV19 and TRBJ1-4, reads DGGITQSPKYLFRKEGQNVTLSCEQNLNHDAMYWYRQDPGQGLRLIYYSQIVNDFQKGDIAEGYSVSREKKESFPLTVTSAQKNPTAFYLCASSIGPRRGKLFFGSGTQLSVL.

This clone was recorded only once. The chain has TRBV24-1 and TRBJ2-5; no clear D. The CDR3 runs 13 residues. Germline V lookup: CDR1 KGHDR, CDR2 SFDVKD. The V end lost 9 bases, the J end lost 1 base, and 11 bases lay between the germline ends. DNA of the CDR3: TGTGCCACCTCGGGCGGACCCCAAGAGACCCAGTACTTC. Translated, it gives CATSGGPQETQYF.

V and J are TRBV11-3 and TRBJ1-2; D not certain. Trimming cost V 8 bases and J 10 bases, with 26 bases left between them. The CDR3 is made up of 15 amino acids. Germline V gives CDR1 SGHNT, CDR2 YENEEA. The CDR3 DNA reads TGTGCCAGCTCCCATAATGAGTTCGGTGCTTTTGACTACACCTTC. Its translation: CASSHNEFGAFDYTF.

J is TRBJ1-1 and V is TRBV4-3, with 11 nucleotides matching TRBD1. This CDR3 has 18 amino acids. CDR1 is LGHNA, CDR2 YSLEER, per germline. V dropped 0 bases and J dropped 4; count of bases not matched to a gene: 10. Written as DNA, the CDR3 is TGCGCCAGCAGCCAAGATTCGTACGGACAGGGGGCGAGCACTGAAGCTTTCTTT. This translates into CASSQDSYGQGASTEAFF.

The genes are TRBV7-9 and TRBJ1-2; D uncertain. Germline loops: CDR1 SEHNR, CDR2 FQNEAQ (reference sequence). V was cut by 7 bases and J by 5 bases, with 8 bases left in between. The CDR3 is 11 amino acids. The CDR3 reads CASNLGYGYTF. As DNA, the CDR3 is TGTGCCAGCAATTTGGGGTATGGCTACACCTTC.

Only one count was recorded for this clone. The chain combines TRBV10-2 with TRBJ2-7, with a weak D call TRBD1 (5 bases). The germline gives CDR1 WSHSY, CDR2 SAAADI. V was cut by 6 bases and J by 4 bases, with 22 bases left in between. This CDR3 region has 16 residues. The DNA of the CDR3 is TGCGCCAGCAGCCGAGTCAGGGAAGGGCCTTGGTACGAGCAGTACTTC. Amino acids: CASSRVREGPWYEQYF.

The genes are TRBV9 and TRBJ1-1, with TRBD1 matching over 12 bases. Germline lookup yields CDR1 SGDLS and CDR2 YYNGEE. V lost 3 bases to trimming and J lost 5 bases; unmatched junction nucleotides: 5. The CDR3 runs to 15 residues. CDR3 DNA: TGTGCCAGCAGCGGATGGGACAGGGGGCAAACTGAAGCTTTCTTT. It specifies CASSGWDRGQTEAFF.

The chain uses TRBV6-6 and TRBJ2-1; TRBD1 aligns across 8 bases. With 6 bases clipped from V and 3 bases from J, the junction kept 7 bases outside the gene matches. Per germline, CDR1 MNHNY and CDR2 SVGAGI (reference sequence). The CDR3 has 15 amino acids. The CDR3 reads CASSLGQDLYNEQFF. The CDR3 DNA reads as TGTGCCAGCAGCCTGGGACAGGATCTCTACAATGAGCAGTTCTTC.

The rearrangement uses TRBV6-5 and TRBJ2-1; a weak D match, TRBD1 (5 bases). V dropped 6 bases and J dropped 8 bases, with 14 bases sitting between them. CDR3 length equals 13 residues. Looked up from germline, CDR1 is MNHEY and CDR2 is SVGAGI. The CDR3 is CASSPTALHEQFF. CDR3 DNA sequence: TGTGCCAGCAGCCCGACAGCTTTGCATGAGCAGTTCTTC.

The chain has TRBV2 and TRBJ1-4; tentative D call: TRBD1 (6 bases). Trimming shortened V by 7 bases and J by 7 bases, and 16 bases separated the two germline ends. This CDR3 is 14 amino acids long. The V gene's germline CDR1 is SNHLY and CDR2 FYNNEI. This CDR3 is CASKTQGGGEKLFF. The CDR3 DNA reads TGTGCCAGCAAGACACAGGGAGGCGGTGAAAAACTGTTTTTT.

V gene TRBV11-2 combines with J gene TRBJ2-5; 7 positions agree with TRBD1. This CDR3 spans 14 amino acids. CDR1 SGHAT and CDR2 FQNNGV come from the germline V gene. V shed 5 bases, J shed 1 base, and the junction held 4 bases outside the gene matches. CDR3 DNA: TGTGCCAGCAGCCTGGGACAGCTCCAAGAGACCCAGTACTTC. Translated, it gives CASSLGQLQETQYF. The full variable domain, in which reference TRBV11-2 and TRBJ2-5 provide the parts outside the CDR3, is EAGVAQSPRYKIIEKRQSVAFWCNPISGHATLYWYQQILGQGPKLLIQFQNNGVVDDSQLPKDRFSAERLKGVDSTLKIQPAKLEDSAVYLCASSLGQLQETQYFGPGTRLLVL.

The chain has TRBV3-1 (or the pseudogene TRBV3-2) and TRBJ1-6, with D perhaps TRBD1 (6 bases). Germline V gene lookup returns CDR1 LGHDT and CDR2 YNNKEL (reference sequence). The CDR3 covers 14 residues. The V end was cut by 8 bases, the J end by 7 bases, with 15 bases between. CDR3 nucleotides: TGTGCCAGCCGACCGGGACACTCAAATTCACCCCTCCACTTT. Translation gives CASRPGHSNSPLHF.